The clone carrying this T cell receptor (beta chain) was counted between two and nine times. The antigen is undetermined. Vbeta (60) and Jbeta (13) primers were used in the PCR. TCRdb's copy holds only in-frame clones and misses some; the assay was immunoSEQ multiplex PCR. The sample yields approximately 220,000 clones, about 80% seen once. This record comes from a study of cytomegalovirus exposure and HLA in healthy donors. General study results and limits: CMV antigen specificity was confirmed in vitro for a few CMV-associated chains. The study reported that TCR beta sequences accurately predicted HLA-A and HLA-B alleles in most subjects. Earlier analysis yielded a pattern in which most TCR beta V segments were productive about 90% or about 30% of the time.

There are 16 residues in the CDR3. Trimming left V 4 bases short and J 8 bases short, with 20 bases between. CDR1 is MNHNS, CDR2 SASEGT, per germline. This sequence was found in a man between 18 and 35 years old in good health and CMV-seronegative. The specimen was PBMCs. The chain carries TRBV6-1 and TRBJ1-4, with D tentatively TRBD1 (5 bases). The CDR3, as DNA: TGTGCCAGCAGTGGCTCCGCAGGCCGGGGGGGGGAAAAACTGTTTTTT. Encoded protein: CASSGSAGRGGEKLFF.